Sequencing of this T cell receptor beta chain was carried out in a study of T-cell memory formation after mild COVID-19. Study at large: Each donor largely had its own TCR clusters. Study findings and constraints: Prior to infection, memory already included some responding clones, suggesting cross-reactive memory joined. There was a balanced CD4/CD8 profile in clones contracting day 15 to 85, and later expanders leaned CD4+.

The TCR alpha and TCR beta cDNA libraries, bearing sample barcodes and UMIs, were generated by 5'RACE using constant-segment primers. TCRdb ran MiXCR on the 5' RACE reads and lists one entry per CDR3 protein. This sample has roughly 130,000 distinct CDR3 sequences, with around 6.3% found just once. Regarding this clonotype: Its antigen is as yet unknown.

Unmatched junction bases numbered 11, after V lost 8 bases and J lost 7 bases. Germline-derived CDR1 and CDR2 are MNHNY and SVGAGI (reference sequence). The CDR3 covers 15 residues. Material for sequencing was PBMCs or a T cell subset sorted from them (not recorded which). The receptor comes from an adult woman who had mild COVID-19 (a few samples of this study predate the infection). Cell type and time point are not known. The rearrangement links TRBV6-6 to TRBJ1-5; 10 nucleotides align to TRBD1. In DNA, the CDR3 is TGTGCCAGCGGGGGTCAGGACAGGGGGAAGCAGCCCCAGCATTTT. Translation: CASGGQDRGKQPQHF.